These T cell receptor beta chains were read from a single sample in a study of CD8+ T cells in alopecia areata. Sequencing was performed with immunoSEQ multiplex PCR; in TCRdb, only in-frame clones are kept and a portion is missing. Of a few hundred thousand clones in the sample, over 60% are singletons; the top ten hold roughly 1.2%. The sample was CD4+ T cells sorted from blood, taken between weeks 44 and 45, from a patient treated with tofacitinib. These receptor sequences come from a human donor with alopecia areata. The CDR3 runs from the conserved cysteine through the conserved F or W. The D gene is left open where the match is weak. Only part of the rows carry a size: once, few, many, or a class if the clone is expanded.

-	TRBJ1-6	-	TRBV6-1	CASSEGSGTGTPLHF	TGTGCCAGCAGTGAAGGGTCAGGAACAGGGACACCCCTCCACTTT
TRBD1	TRBJ2-1	few	TRBV5-6	CASSFRTGGNEQFF	TGTGCCAGCAGCTTCCGGACAGGGGGCAATGAGCAGTTCTTC
-	TRBJ1-4	-	TRBV2	CATGTENEKLFF	TGTGCCACCGGGACGGAAAATGAAAAACTGTTTTTT
-	TRBJ1-5	-	TRBV30	CAWSGGSNQPQHF	TGTGCCTGGAGTGGGGGGAGCAATCAGCCCCAGCATTTT
-	TRBJ2-2	-	TRBV29-1	CSVGTGPNTGELFF	TGCAGCGTTGGAACCGGGCCAAACACCGGGGAGCTGTTTTTT
-	TRBJ1-5	-	TRBV5-6	CASSRMDTSNQPQHF	TGTGCCAGCAGCCGGATGGACACCAGCAATCAGCCCCAGCATTTT
TRBD2	TRBJ2-3	-	TRBV30	CAGKNQGGSTDTQYF	TGTGCCGGGAAAAACCAGGGAGGGAGCACAGATACGCAGTATTTT
TRBD2	TRBJ2-2	-	TRBV7-2	CASSGGLLAGELFF	TGTGCCAGCAGCGGGGGACTATTAGCCGGGGAGCTGTTTTTT
-	TRBJ2-7	-	TRBV11-2	CASSPGVGELLYEQYF	TGTGCCAGCAGCCCAGGGGTCGGGGAACTCCTCTACGAGCAGTACTTC
-	TRBJ2-2	-	TRBV5-1	CASSVWGRELFF	TGCGCCAGCAGCGTGTGGGGACGGGAGCTGTTTTTT
TRBD2	TRBJ2-7	-	TRBV7-2	CASSLGGTSYEQYF	TGTGCCAGCAGCTTAGGAGGGACTAGCTACGAGCAGTACTTC
TRBD1	TRBJ1-6	-	TRBV19	CASTTQSNRGRGSPLHF	TGTGCCAGTACTACTCAATCCAACAGGGGGCGCGGATCACCCCTCCACTTT
-	TRBJ2-5	-	TRBV28	CASGGGNLFETQYF	TGTGCCAGCGGAGGGGGGAATTTGTTTGAGACCCAGTACTTC
-	TRBJ1-1	-	TRBV29-1	CSVSRFWAMNTEAFF	TGCAGCGTCTCAAGGTTCTGGGCAATGAACACTGAAGCTTTCTTT
TRBD1	TRBJ1-2	few	TRBV25-1	CASSEFKGASYGYTF	TGTGCCAGCAGTGAATTTAAGGGGGCGAGCTATGGCTACACCTTC
-	TRBJ1-1	few	TRBV7-2	CASSFGAMNTEAFF	TGTGCCAGCAGCTTTGGGGCTATGAACACTGAAGCTTTCTTT
-	TRBJ1-1	few	TRBV4-3	CASADVLNTEAFF	TGCGCCAGCGCGGACGTACTGAACACTGAAGCTTTCTTT
TRBD1	TRBJ2-5	-	TRBV5-6	CASRGQQETQYF	TGTGCCAGCAGGGGACAGCAAGAGACCCAGTACTTC
TRBD1	TRBJ1-5	-	TRBV19	CASSNQGVSNQPQHF	TGTGCCAGTAGTAATCAGGGGGTATCGAATCAGCCCCAGCATTTT
TRBD2	TRBJ2-3	-	TRBV29-1	CSVLLAGTDTQYF	TGCAGCGTTTTACTAGCGGGCACAGATACGCAGTATTTT
TRBD1	TRBJ2-1	-	TRBV30	CAWSRGDRTYNEQFF	TGTGCCTGGAGTAGGGGGGACAGGACTTACAATGAGCAGTTCTTC
TRBD1	TRBJ2-7	-	TRBV28	CASWDRVYEQYF	TGTGCCAGCTGGGACAGGGTCTACGAGCAGTACTTC